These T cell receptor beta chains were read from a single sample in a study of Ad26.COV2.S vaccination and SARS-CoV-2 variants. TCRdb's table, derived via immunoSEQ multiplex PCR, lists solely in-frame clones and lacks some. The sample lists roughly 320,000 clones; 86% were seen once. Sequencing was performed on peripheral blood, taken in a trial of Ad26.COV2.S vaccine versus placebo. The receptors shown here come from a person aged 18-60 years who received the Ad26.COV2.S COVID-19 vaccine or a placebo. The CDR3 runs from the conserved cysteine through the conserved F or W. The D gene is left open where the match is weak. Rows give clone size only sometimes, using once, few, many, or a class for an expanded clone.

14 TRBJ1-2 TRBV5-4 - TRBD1 TGTGCCTGGCGTCGCCCGGGACAGTTCTATGGCTACACCTTC CAWRRPGQFYGYTF
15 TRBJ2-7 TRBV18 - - TGTGCCAGCTCATACTCCCGGGACAAGAATTACGAGCAGTACTTC CASSYSRDKNYEQYF
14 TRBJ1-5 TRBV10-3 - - TGTGCCATCGGGGGGGCAGGAAGCAATCAGCCCCAGCATTTT CAIGGAGSNQPQHF
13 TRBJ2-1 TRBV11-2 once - TGTGCCAGCAGCCCACGCCCCTACAATGAGCAGTTCTTC CASSPRPYNEQFF
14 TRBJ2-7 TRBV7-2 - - TGTGCCAGCAGCTTATGGGCTTCGGTCTACGAGCAGTACTTC CASSLWASVYEQYF
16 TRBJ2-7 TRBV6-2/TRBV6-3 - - TGTGCCAGCAGTTACGGGGACCAACCGAGCTCCTACGAGCAGTACTTC CASSYGDQPSSYEQYF
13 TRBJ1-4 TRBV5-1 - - TGCGCCAGCAGCTTGCACCAGAATGAAAAACTGTTTTTT CASSLHQNEKLFF
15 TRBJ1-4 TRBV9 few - TGTGCCAGCAGCGTAGAGCCGGGAGGTAATGAAAAACTGTTTTTT CASSVEPGGNEKLFF
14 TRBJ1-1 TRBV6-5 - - TGTGCCAGCAGTTACGCGACGATGAACACTGAAGCTTTCTTT CASSYATMNTEAFF
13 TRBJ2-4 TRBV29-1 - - TGCAGCGTAGTTCCGGGAAACTCAAACATTCAGTACTTC CSVVPGNSNIQYF
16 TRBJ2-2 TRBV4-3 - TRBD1 TGCGCCAGCAGCCTTGCCGGGACAGCCCATAACAGGGAGCTGTTTTTT CASSLAGTAHNRELFF
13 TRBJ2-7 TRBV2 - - TGTGCCGGTGGCCGGGAAGCGTCCTACGAGCAGTACTTC CAGGREASYEQYF
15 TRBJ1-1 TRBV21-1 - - TGTGCCAGCAGCAAATCGCCAGTCAAGAACACTGAAGCTTTCTTT CASSKSPVKNTEAFF
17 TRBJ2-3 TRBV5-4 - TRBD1 TGTGCCAGCAGCTTTTCAGGGGGCCTTATGAGCACAGATACGCAGTATTTT CASSFSGGLMSTDTQYF
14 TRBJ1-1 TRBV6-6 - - TGTGCCAGCAGCCGGGAGCCCGGACACACTGAAGCTTTCTTT CASSREPGHTEAFF
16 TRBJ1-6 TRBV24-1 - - TGTGCCACCAGTGCTGGGGGGGGGCCCTATAATTCACCCCTCCACTTT CATSAGGGPYNSPLHF
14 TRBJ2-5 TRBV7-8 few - TGTGCCAGCAGCTTAGGCAGGGTTTGGGAGACCCAGTACTTC CASSLGRVWETQYF
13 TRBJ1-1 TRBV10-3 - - TGTGCCATCAGCACCGGGACCCCCCCCGAAGCTTTCTTT CAISTGTPPEAFF
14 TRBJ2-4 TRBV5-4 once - TGTGCCAGCAGCTTGGCCCAAGCCAAAAACATTCAGTACTTC CASSLAQAKNIQYF
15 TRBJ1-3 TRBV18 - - TGTGCCAGCTCACCAATCGCCCCGGGGGGAAACACCATATATTTT CASSPIAPGGNTIYF
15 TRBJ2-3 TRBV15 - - TGTGCCACCAGCAGAGTACAGGGTAGCACAGATACGCAGTATTTT CATSRVQGSTDTQYF
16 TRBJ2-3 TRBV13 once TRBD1 TGTGCCAGCAGCTCCAACCCGGGACAGGGCACAGATACGCAGTATTTT CASSSNPGQGTDTQYF
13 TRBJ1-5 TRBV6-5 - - TGTGCCAGCAGTTACGGTCTTTGGCAGCCCCAGCATTTT CASSYGLWQPQHF
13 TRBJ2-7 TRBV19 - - TGTGCCACCAGTATTAGTGGCAGATACGAGCAGTACTTC CATSISGRYEQYF
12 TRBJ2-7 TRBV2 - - TGTGCCAGCAGTGCCAGAGTCTACGAGCAGTACTTC CASSARVYEQYF
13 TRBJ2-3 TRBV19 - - TGTGCCAGTAGTATGGCGGGGGCGGATACGCAGTATTTT CASSMAGADTQYF
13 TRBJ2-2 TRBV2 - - TGTGCCAGCGCCAGACAGAACACCGGGGAGCTGTTTTTT CASARQNTGELFF
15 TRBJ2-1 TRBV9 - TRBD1 TGTGCCAGCAGCCCTCACCTTGGACAGGGGATTGAGCAGTTCTTC CASSPHLGQGIEQFF
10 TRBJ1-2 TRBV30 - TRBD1 TGTGCCTGCACAGGGGGTGGCTACACCTTC CACTGGGYTF
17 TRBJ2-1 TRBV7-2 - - TGTGCCAGCAGCTTAGCGTCTTCGGGTCCGGCTTCCAATGAGCAGTTCTTC CASSLASSGPASNEQFF
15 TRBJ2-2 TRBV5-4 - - TGTGCCAGCAGCTTGGGCCGGGCCCACACCGGGGAGCTGTTTTTT CASSLGRAHTGELFF
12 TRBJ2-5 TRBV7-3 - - TGTGCCAGCAGCCGCCCCGGGGAGACCCAGTACTTC CASSRPGETQYF
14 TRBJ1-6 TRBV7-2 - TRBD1 TGTGCCAGCAGCACCACCGGGACAGCGTTGCCCCTCCACTTT CASSTTGTALPLHF
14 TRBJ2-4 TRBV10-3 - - TGTGCCATCAGTGTGGGGGAGAGCAAAAACATTCAGTACTTC CAISVGESKNIQYF
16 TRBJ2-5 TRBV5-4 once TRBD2 TGTGCCAGCAGCTTGGATCGACTAGCGGGGAGGGAGACCCAGTACTTC CASSLDRLAGRETQYF
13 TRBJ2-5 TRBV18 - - TGTGCCAGCTCAGGGGCCTCGTTGGAGACCCAGTACTTC CASSGASLETQYF
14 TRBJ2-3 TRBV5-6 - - TGTGCCAGCAGGGGGGGTGTTAGCACAGATACGCAGTATTTT CASRGGVSTDTQYF
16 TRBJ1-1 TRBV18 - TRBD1 TGTGCCAGCTCACCTCGGAACAGGGGCGCGAACACTGAAGCTTTCTTT CASSPRNRGANTEAFF
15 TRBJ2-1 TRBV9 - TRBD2 TGTGCCAGCAGCCGGACTAGCGGGGCCTACAATGAGCAGTTCTTC CASSRTSGAYNEQFF
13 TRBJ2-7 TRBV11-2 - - TGTGCCAGCAGCTTGGACGGACTATACGAGCAGTACTTC CASSLDGLYEQYF
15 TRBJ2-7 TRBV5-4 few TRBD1 TGTGCCAGCAGCTTAGTTACAGGGGGACTCTACGAGCAGTACTTC CASSLVTGGLYEQYF
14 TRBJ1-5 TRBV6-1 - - TGTGCCAGCAGTGACGGTCTTTTCGGGCAGCCCCAGCATTTT CASSDGLFGQPQHF
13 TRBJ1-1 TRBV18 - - TGTGCCAGCTCACAACTTCTGAACACTGAAGCTTTCTTT CASSQLLNTEAFF
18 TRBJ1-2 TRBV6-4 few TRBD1 TGTGCCAGCAGTGACTCCGGGACAGGGTCAAGACCCCTGGGGGGCTACACCTTC CASSDSGTGSRPLGGYTF
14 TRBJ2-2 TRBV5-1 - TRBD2 TGCGCCAGCAGACTAGCGGGGGGGCCCGGGGAGCTGTTTTTT CASRLAGGPGELFF
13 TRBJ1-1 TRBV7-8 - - TGTGCCAGCAGCTTAGCCGGGTCGGCTGAAGCTTTCTTT CASSLAGSAEAFF